Listed below are T cell receptor beta chains from one sample, sequenced in a study of siplizumab effects on memory and regulatory T cells. This table comes from immunoSEQ multiplex PCR, and its TCRdb copy is limited to in-frame clones, with some not included. The table lists about 82,000 clones, approximately 88% of them singletons. Sequences were obtained from Tregs sorted from blood. The receptors originated from a human donor in good health. The CDR3 runs from the conserved cysteine through the conserved F or W. A D gene is named only where the DNA matches it firmly. Some rows mark clone size as missing; the rest say once, few, many or name a class of expanded clone.

TRBJ1-2 TRBV5-1 TRBD1 - TGCGCCAGCAGCTCGACAGGGGGCGATGGCTACACCTTC CASSSTGGDGYTF
TRBJ2-3 TRBV18 - - TGTGCCAGCTCACCCAGCACAGATACGCAGTATTTT CASSPSTDTQYF
TRBJ1-3 TRBV7-3 TRBD1 - TGTGCCAGCAGCAGTTACTTTTCCGACAGGGCTGGAAACACCATATATTTT CASSSYFSDRAGNTIYF
TRBJ2-3 TRBV14 TRBD2 - TGTGCCAGCAGCCCTGGGACTAGCGGGGGCCTTACGCAGTATTTT CASSPGTSGGLTQYF
TRBJ2-1 TRBV15 - - TGTGCCACCAGCAAGGACGGACACAATGAGCAGTTCTTC CATSKDGHNEQFF
TRBJ2-7 TRBV5-5 TRBD1 - TGTGCCAGCAGGCGGGAGTCGGGACAGGGCACCTACGAGCAGTACTTC CASRRESGQGTYEQYF
TRBJ2-7 TRBV5-1 - - TGCGCCAGCAGCTTGGTAGGAGGGAACGAGCAGTACTTC CASSLVGGNEQYF
TRBJ2-2 TRBV5-1 - - TGCGCCAGCAGGGTGGAACCCGCGACCGGGGAGCTGTTTTTT CASRVEPATGELFF
TRBJ2-2 TRBV6-1 - - TGTGCCAGCAGGACCGTAGCAAGTGGGGAGCTGTTTTTT CASRTVASGELFF
TRBJ1-1 TRBV7-6 - - TGTGCCAGCAGCTTTGGGGGGCCGACTGAAGCTTTCTTT CASSFGGPTEAFF
TRBJ1-5 TRBV18 - few TGTGCCAGCTCACAACAGGGTAATCAGCCCCAGCATTTT CASSQQGNQPQHF
TRBJ1-3 TRBV7-2 TRBD1 - TGTGCCAGCAGCTTAGGGACAGGGGTTCACACCATATATTTT CASSLGTGVHTIYF
TRBJ2-7 TRBV5-4 - - TGTGCCAGCAGCACCCGGGACGGTTCCTACGAGCAGTACTTC CASSTRDGSYEQYF
TRBJ2-7 TRBV20-1 TRBD1 - TGCAGTGCTAGGGACAGGGGAGAGCAGTACTTC CSARDRGEQYF
TRBJ1-3 TRBV2 - once TGTGCCAGCAGTGAAGGGGTCGGCGGGCCGAGGCGTGGAAACACCATATATTTT CASSEGVGGPRRGNTIYF
TRBJ1-3 TRBV9 - - TGTGCCAGCAGCGTAGGAGGATTCGCTGGAAACACCATATATTTT CASSVGGFAGNTIYF
TRBJ1-2 TRBV15 - - TGTGCCACCAGCAGAGCACAGTTCTATGGCTACACCTTC CATSRAQFYGYTF
TRBJ2-7 TRBV4-1 - few TGCGCCAGCAGCCCCGGTTGGTACTACGAGCAGTACTTC CASSPGWYYEQYF
TRBJ2-3 TRBV4-2 TRBD2 - TGTGCCAGCAGCCAAGACAGGACTAGCGGTTCAGATACGCAGTATTTT CASSQDRTSGSDTQYF
TRBJ2-7 TRBV11-2 - - TGTGCCAGCAGCCCGCGCGGGGAAAGCTCCTACGAGCAGTACTTC CASSPRGESSYEQYF
TRBJ2-1 TRBV28 TRBD2 - TGTGCCAGCAGCTCTCTAGCGGGGGGGCAGCCTGAGCAGTTCTTC CASSSLAGGQPEQFF
TRBJ2-2 TRBV28 - - TGTGCCAGCAGTTTTGTTGGTATCACCGGGGAGCTGTTTTTT CASSFVGITGELFF
TRBJ1-1 TRBV11-2 TRBD1 - TGTGCCAGCAGCTCGCAGGGGGGGACTGAAGCTTTCTTT CASSSQGGTEAFF
TRBJ1-1 TRBV10-3 - - TGTGCCATCAGTGAAGGGGTTTGGACTGAAGCTTTCTTT CAISEGVWTEAFF
TRBJ1-1 TRBV19 - - TGTGCCAGTAGCTTCCTCGGGGGAGAAGCTTTCTTT CASSFLGGEAFF
TRBJ2-1 TRBV15 TRBD2 - TGTGCCACCAGCAGTTTAGCGGGGGCCAATGAGCAGTTCTTC CATSSLAGANEQFF
TRBJ2-7 TRBV5-6 - - TGTGCCAGCAGTCCGAGGGGGGCGTTAATGGTATACGAGCAGTACTTC CASSPRGALMVYEQYF
TRBJ1-2 TRBV2 - - TGTGCCACCTACTGGGACCGGGACGGCGGTGGCTACACCTTC CATYWDRDGGGYTF
TRBJ2-4 TRBV11-1 - - TGTGCCAGCAGCTCTCTGGACGGAAACATTCAGTACTTC CASSSLDGNIQYF
TRBJ1-1 TRBV5-6 TRBD1 - TGTGCCAGCAGTTTCGACAGGGGGAACACTGAAGCTTTCTTT CASSFDRGNTEAFF
TRBJ2-1 TRBV2 - - TGTGCCAGCAGTGTGCACGGTAGGCAGTTCTTC CASSVHGRQFF
TRBJ1-2 TRBV5-6 - - TGTGCCAGCAGCTTGAGGGGAGGGTATGGCTACACCTTC CASSLRGGYGYTF
TRBJ2-7 TRBV5-4 TRBD1 - TGTGCCAGCAGCCTACGGACAGGGGGCTACGAGCAGTACTTC CASSLRTGGYEQYF
TRBJ2-7 TRBV5-1 TRBD1 - TGCGCCAGCAGCTTGGGACAGGGGGCTATAGGAAGGAACGAGCAGTACTTC CASSLGQGAIGRNEQYF
TRBJ2-1 TRBV5-1 - many TGCGCCAGCAGCTTGGAAGGGAAATACAATGAGCAGTTCTTC CASSLEGKYNEQFF
TRBJ1-2 TRBV6-5 - - TGTGCCAGCAGTTACTCGTCCAGCTATGGCTACACCTTC CASSYSSSYGYTF
TRBJ2-4 TRBV19 - - TGTGCCAGTACCCACAAGGGACTTTCAATAGCCAAAAACATTCAGTACTTC CASTHKGLSIAKNIQYF
TRBJ1-1 TRBV4-3 - - TGCGCCAGCAGGGGGATCACTGAAGCTTTCTTT CASRGITEAFF
TRBJ2-3 TRBV7-2 - - TGTGCCAGCAGCTTTATGTCCGAGGGCACAGATACGCAGTATTTT CASSFMSEGTDTQYF
TRBJ2-2 TRBV5-5 - - TGTGCCAGCACCTTGGGGAAGGTCACCGGGGAGCTGTTTTTT CASTLGKVTGELFF
TRBJ1-2 TRBV5-5 TRBD1 - TGTGCCAGCAGATACGCTTGGTCAGGGGGTTATGGCGGCTACACCTTC CASRYAWSGGYGGYTF
TRBJ2-1 TRBV19 TRBD2 - TGTGCCAGTAGTATTGTCGGGACTAGTACCTACAATGAGCAGTTCTTC CASSIVGTSTYNEQFF
TRBJ2-3 TRBV4-1 - - TGCGCCAGCAGCCAAGGGATCGGGGGGCGACTATTCACAGATACGCAGTATTTT CASSQGIGGRLFTDTQYF
TRBJ2-5 TRBV6-5 TRBD1 few TGTGCCAGCAGTTACGAACAGGGGGTAGAGACCCAGTACTTC CASSYEQGVETQYF
TRBJ2-1 TRBV2 - - TGTGCCAGCAGCCTTGACGTGGGATCGGAGCAGTTCTTC CASSLDVGSEQFF
TRBJ2-7 TRBV7-2 TRBD2 - TGTGCCAGCAGCTTTATAGCGGGGGTATCCTACGAGCAGTACTTC CASSFIAGVSYEQYF
TRBJ1-2 TRBV7-9 - - TGTGCCAGCAGACTATATTCCTATGGCTACACCTTC CASRLYSYGYTF
TRBJ1-2 TRBV5-1 - - TGCGCCAGCAGCTATCAAGGGGCGAGTCGTGGCTACACCTTC CASSYQGASRGYTF
TRBJ2-5 TRBV7-8 TRBD2 few TGTGCCAGCAGCGGATGGGGGGGAGGAGAGACCCAGTACTTC CASSGWGGGETQYF
TRBJ1-1 TRBV10-2 - - TGCGCCAGCAGTGAGTCGACTCGGAGTACGAACACTGAAGCTTTCTTT CASSESTRSTNTEAFF
TRBJ1-2 TRBV6-5 - - TGTGCCAGCAGTTACTTCGAGGGTTTGTCTCACCTTGGCTACACCTTC CASSYFEGLSHLGYTF
TRBJ1-4 TRBV4-2 - - TGTGCCAGCAGCCGACAATCACCGGAACTGTTTTTT CASSRQSPELFF
TRBJ2-3 TRBV25-1 - few TGTGCCAGCAGTGGTGTCGATACGCAGTATTTT CASSGVDTQYF